The 11 T cell receptor beta chains below were found in one sample sequenced in a study of cytomegalovirus exposure and HLA in healthy donors. Amplification used 60 Vbeta primers and 13 Jbeta primers. Data came from immunoSEQ multiplex PCR; TCRdb stores just in-frame clones and leaves some out. The table records approximately 200,000 clones, approximately 85% of them present only once. Specimen: PBMCs. These receptors originate from a woman aged 50 to 65 in good health and CMV-seronegative.

The rearrangement joins TRBV6-5 to TRBJ2-3, with D perhaps TRBD1 (6 bases). The V end lost 6 bases, the J end lost 8 bases, and 9 bases lay between the germline ends. From germline, CDR1 is MNHEY and CDR2 SVGAGI. The CDR3 sequence is 11 residues long. CDR3 residues: CASRQGGTQYF. CDR3 sequence (DNA): TGTGCCAGCAGACAAGGGGGTACGCAGTATTTT.

The chain is built from TRBV14 and TRBJ1-2; a weak D match, TRBD1 (5 bases). The germline V gene encodes CDR1 SGHDN and CDR2 FVKESK. CDR3 length: 15 residues. V lost 1 base to trimming and J lost 4 bases, with 13 bases between them. The DNA for the CDR3 is TGTGCCAGCAGCCAAGCTCAGGGATCCGGCTATGGCTACACCTTC. Protein sequence: CASSQAQGSGYGYTF.

V usage is TRBV7-2 and J usage is TRBJ2-3; D is ambiguous. CDR1 and CDR2 (germline): SGHTA, FQGNSA. Trimming stripped 6 bases from V and 0 bases from J, with 7 bases between. This CDR3 is 13 amino acids long. The CDR3 DNA is TGTGCCAGCAGGCGATCTAGCACAGATACGCAGTATTTT. It specifies CASRRSSTDTQYF.

The chain employs TRBV11-3 and TRBJ2-5; 12 nucleotides agree with TRBD2. Germline V gene data show CDR1 as SGHNT and CDR2 as YENEEA. The V gene end was trimmed by 5 bases and the J gene end by 1 base; junction bases not matched to a gene: 5. The CDR3 extends over 16 amino acids. CDR3 DNA: TGTGCCAGCAGCCCCCGGACTAGCGGGATCCAAGAGACCCAGTACTTC. This sequence encodes CASSPRTSGIQETQYF.

V gene TRBV11-1 combines with J gene TRBJ2-7; a possible D gene is TRBD1 (5 bases). The V end was cut by 1 base, the J end by 3 bases, with 10 bases between. This CDR3 has 14 residues. CDR1 SGHAT and CDR2 FQDESV come from the germline V gene (reference sequence). The CDR3 nucleotides are TGTGCCAGCAGCTTAGAAGGGGCTAGCTACGAGCAGTACTTC. The encoded protein is CASSLEGASYEQYF.

The gene calls are TRBV19 and TRBJ2-2, with D hard to call. Trimming shortened V by 1 base and J by 5 bases, and 11 bases separated the two germline ends. The CDR3 extends over 15 amino acids. Germline V gives CDR1 LNHDA, CDR2 SQIVND (reference sequence). The CDR3 loop is CASSIAPDATGELFF. The CDR3 nucleotides read TGTGCCAGTAGTATAGCCCCAGATGCTACCGGGGAGCTGTTTTTT.

The chain carries TRBV27 and TRBJ2-2, with 8 bases aligning to TRBD2. The germline CDR1 and CDR2 sequences are MNHEY and SMNVEV (reference sequence). J gave up 6 bases and V 0 bases, and 6 bases lay outside the gene matches. The CDR3 runs 16 residues. Written as DNA, the CDR3 is TGTGCCAGCAGTTTATCTAGGACTAGCAGACCCGGGGAGCTGTTTTTT. Protein sequence: CASSLSRTSRPGELFF.

The chain has TRBV5-1 and TRBJ2-5, with 8 bases identical to TRBD1. V lost 0 bases and J lost 4; bases outside the gene matches: 2. This CDR3 is 14 amino acids long. Per the germline V gene, CDR1 is SGHRS and CDR2 is YFSETQ. For the CDR3, the DNA is TGCGCCAGCAGCTTGGGGACAGGGATAGAGACCCAGTACTTC. Translated, it gives CASSLGTGIETQYF.

Comments on this clone: At one of its ends the junction is not consistent with the germline gene, which may arise from a read error. The CDR3 region has the DNA TGTGCCATCAGTCAAGATAGCGATCAGCCCCAGCATTTT. It yields the protein CAISQDSDQPQHF. This sequence joins TRBV10-3 and TRBJ1-5; D remains unclear. CDR1 and CDR2 (germline): ENHRY, SYGVKD. This CDR3 is 13 amino acids long.

This clone has just one count. V gene TRBV4-2 combines with J gene TRBJ2-5; D is possibly TRBD2 (5 bases). Germline assignment: CDR1 LGHNA and CDR2 YNFKEQ. Trimming shortened V by 0 bases and J by 4 bases, and 15 bases separated the two germline ends. This CDR3 region has 16 residues. The CDR3 bases are TGTGCCAGCAGCCAAGATAGGACCGCTGGGAGAGAGACCCAGTACTTC. Its translation is CASSQDRTAGRETQYF.

This chain uses TRBV5-1 with TRBJ2-7; 7 nucleotides agree with TRBD1. In germline, CDR1 is SGHRS, CDR2 YFSETQ. The CDR3 contains 15 residues. V lost 4 bases and J lost 0; bases outside the gene matches: 7. CDR3 DNA sequence: TGCGCCAGCAGCGCCGGGACAGCTCTCTCCTACGAGCAGTACTTC. Protein sequence: CASSAGTALSYEQYF.